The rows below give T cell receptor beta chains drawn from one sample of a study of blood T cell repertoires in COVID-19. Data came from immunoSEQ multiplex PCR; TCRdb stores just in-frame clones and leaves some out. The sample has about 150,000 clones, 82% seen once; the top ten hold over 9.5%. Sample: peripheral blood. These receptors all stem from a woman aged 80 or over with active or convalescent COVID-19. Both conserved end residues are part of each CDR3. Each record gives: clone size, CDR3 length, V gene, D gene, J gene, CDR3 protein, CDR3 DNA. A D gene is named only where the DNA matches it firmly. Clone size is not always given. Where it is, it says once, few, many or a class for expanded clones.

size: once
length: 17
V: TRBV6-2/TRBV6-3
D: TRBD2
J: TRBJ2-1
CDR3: CASSLGLAGGPDNEQFF
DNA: TGTGCCAGCAGCCTGGGACTAGCGGGAGGGCCGGACAATGAGCAGTTCTTC

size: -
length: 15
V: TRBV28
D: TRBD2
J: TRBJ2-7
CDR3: CASSPTSGRLNEQYF
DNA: TGTGCCAGCAGCCCTACTAGCGGGAGATTGAACGAGCAGTACTTC

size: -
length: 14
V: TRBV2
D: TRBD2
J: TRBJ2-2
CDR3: CASSRLAGTGELFF
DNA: TGTGCCAGCAGTAGACTAGCTGGCACCGGGGAGCTGTTTTTT

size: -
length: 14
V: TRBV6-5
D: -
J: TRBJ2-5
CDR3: CASTPSFIVETQYF
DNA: TGTGCCAGCACCCCCTCCTTTATCGTGGAGACCCAGTACTTC

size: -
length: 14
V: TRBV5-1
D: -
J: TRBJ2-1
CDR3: CASSLKAEYNEQFF
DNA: TGCGCCAGCAGCTTAAAGGCGGAGTACAATGAGCAGTTCTTC

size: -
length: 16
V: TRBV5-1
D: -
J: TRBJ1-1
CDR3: CASSPSVGRGNTEAFF
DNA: TGCGCCAGCAGCCCGTCGGTGGGGAGGGGGAACACTGAAGCTTTCTTT

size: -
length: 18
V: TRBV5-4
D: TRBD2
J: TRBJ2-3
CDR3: CASSTGLAGEGGTDTQYF
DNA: TGTGCCAGCAGCACCGGACTAGCGGGAGAGGGTGGGACAGATACGCAGTATTTT

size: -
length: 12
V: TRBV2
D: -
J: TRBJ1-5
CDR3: CASGGEGQPQHF
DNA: TGTGCCAGCGGGGGGGAGGGTCAGCCCCAGCATTTT

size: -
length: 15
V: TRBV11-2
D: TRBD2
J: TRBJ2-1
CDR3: CASSSAGASYNEQFF
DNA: TGTGCCAGCAGCTCAGCGGGAGCCTCCTACAATGAGCAGTTCTTC

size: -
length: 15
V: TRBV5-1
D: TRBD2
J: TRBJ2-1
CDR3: CASSAGGFSYNEQFF
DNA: TGCGCCAGCAGTGCCGGGGGGTTCTCCTACAATGAGCAGTTCTTC

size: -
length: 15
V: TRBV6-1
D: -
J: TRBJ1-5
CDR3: CASSEPGPGGQPQHF
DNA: TGTGCCAGCAGTGAGCCGGGACCGGGAGGTCAGCCCCAGCATTTT

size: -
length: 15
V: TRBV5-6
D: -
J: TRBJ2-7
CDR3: CASSPGTRGSYEQYF
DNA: TGTGCCAGCAGCCCCGGGACAAGGGGCTCCTACGAGCAGTACTTC

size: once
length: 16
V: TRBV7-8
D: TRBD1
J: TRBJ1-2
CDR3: CASSLRPQGAWDGYTF
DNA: TGTGCCAGCAGCTTAAGACCTCAGGGGGCTTGGGATGGCTACACCTTC

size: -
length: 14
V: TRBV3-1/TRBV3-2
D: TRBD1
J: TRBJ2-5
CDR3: CASSQGGGGETQYF
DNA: TGTGCCAGCAGCCAAGGAGGGGGCGGGGAGACCCAGTACTTC

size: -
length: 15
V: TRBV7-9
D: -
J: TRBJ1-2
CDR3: CASSMDLTGNYGYTF
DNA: TGTGCCAGCAGCATGGACCTTACGGGGAACTATGGCTACACCTTC

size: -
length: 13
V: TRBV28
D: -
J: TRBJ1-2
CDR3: CASGGGYNYGYTF
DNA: TGTGCCAGTGGAGGTGGATATAACTATGGCTACACCTTC

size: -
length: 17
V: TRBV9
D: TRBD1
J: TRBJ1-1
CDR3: CASSSLSAGQGGTEAFF
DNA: TGTGCCAGCAGCTCCCTCTCAGCGGGACAGGGAGGTACTGAAGCTTTCTTT

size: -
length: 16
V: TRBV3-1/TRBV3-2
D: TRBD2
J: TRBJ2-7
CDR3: CASSHLGGSGNYEQYF
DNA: TGTGCCAGCAGCCACCTTGGCGGGAGTGGTAACTACGAGCAGTACTTC

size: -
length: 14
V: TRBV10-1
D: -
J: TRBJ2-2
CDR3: CASSAQVGTGELFF
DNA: TGCGCCAGCAGTGCCCAGGTTGGGACCGGGGAGCTGTTTTTT

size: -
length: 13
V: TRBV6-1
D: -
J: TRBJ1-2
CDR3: CASSEAGDYGYTF
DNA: TGTGCCAGCAGTGAAGCAGGGGATTATGGCTACACCTTC

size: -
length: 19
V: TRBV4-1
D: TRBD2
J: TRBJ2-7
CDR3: CASSHGTSGVGISSYEQYF
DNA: TGCGCCAGCAGCCACGGGACTAGCGGAGTCGGGATTAGCTCCTACGAGCAGTACTTC

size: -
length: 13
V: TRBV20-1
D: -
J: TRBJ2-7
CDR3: CSASAGTSYEQYF
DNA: TGCAGTGCTAGTGCGGGGACTTCCTACGAGCAGTACTTC

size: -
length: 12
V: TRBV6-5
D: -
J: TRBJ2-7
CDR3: CASASTVYEQYF
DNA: TGTGCCAGCGCCAGTACAGTCTACGAGCAGTACTTC

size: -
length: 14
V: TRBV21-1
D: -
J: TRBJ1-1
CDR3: CASSCRDRGTEAFF
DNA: TGTGCCAGCAGCTGCCGGGACAGGGGCACTGAAGCTTTCTTT

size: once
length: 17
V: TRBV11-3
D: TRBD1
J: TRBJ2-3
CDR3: CASSLGVGDRAADTQYF
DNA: TGTGCCAGCAGCCTAGGGGTGGGTGACAGGGCTGCAGATACGCAGTATTTT

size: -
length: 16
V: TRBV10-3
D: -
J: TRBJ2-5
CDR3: CAISESRTHRKETQYF
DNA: TGTGCCATCAGTGAGTCCCGGACTCATCGAAAAGAGACCCAGTACTTC

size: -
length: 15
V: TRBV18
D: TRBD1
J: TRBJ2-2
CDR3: CASSPLTGVDRELFF
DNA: TGTGCCAGCTCACCTTTGACAGGGGTTGACCGGGAGCTGTTTTTT

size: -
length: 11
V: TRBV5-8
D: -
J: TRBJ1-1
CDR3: CASSFRVTAFF
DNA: TGTGCCAGCAGCTTCAGGGTTACAGCTTTCTTT

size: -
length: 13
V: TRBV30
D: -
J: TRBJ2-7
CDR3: CAWSSSRDREQYF
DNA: TGTGCCTGGAGTAGCTCACGGGATCGGGAGCAGTACTTC

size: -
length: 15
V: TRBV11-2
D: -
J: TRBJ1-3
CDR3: CASSLVGASGNTIYF
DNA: TGTGCCAGCAGCTTGGTCGGAGCCTCTGGAAACACCATATATTTT

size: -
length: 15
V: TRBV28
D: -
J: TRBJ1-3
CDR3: CASSLGGFSGNTIYF
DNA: TGTGCCAGCAGTTTGGGGGGTTTCTCTGGAAACACCATATATTTT

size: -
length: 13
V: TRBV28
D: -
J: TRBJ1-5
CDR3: CASSLISNQPQHF
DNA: TGTGCCAGCAGCCTTATCAGCAATCAGCCCCAGCATTTT

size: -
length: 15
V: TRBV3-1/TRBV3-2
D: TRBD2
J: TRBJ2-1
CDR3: CASTLRAGDHNEQFF
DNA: TGTGCCAGCACCCTCCGGGCGGGAGACCACAATGAGCAGTTCTTC

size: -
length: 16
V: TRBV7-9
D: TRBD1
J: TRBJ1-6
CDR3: CASSSGSPRTGSPLHF
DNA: TGTGCCAGCAGCTCAGGGTCGCCAAGGACAGGCTCACCCCTCCACTTT

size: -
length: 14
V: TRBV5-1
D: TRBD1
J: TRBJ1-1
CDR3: CASSFVQGDTEAFF
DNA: TGCGCCAGCAGCTTTGTTCAGGGGGACACTGAAGCTTTCTTT

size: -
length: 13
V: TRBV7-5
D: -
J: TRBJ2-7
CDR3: CAMKWGVTGIRYF
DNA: TGTGCCATGAAATGGGGGGTAACCGGGATTCGGTACTTC

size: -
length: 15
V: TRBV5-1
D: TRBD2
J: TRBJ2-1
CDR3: CASSSVAGGYNEQFF
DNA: TGCGCCAGCAGCTCGGTAGCGGGAGGCTACAATGAGCAGTTCTTC

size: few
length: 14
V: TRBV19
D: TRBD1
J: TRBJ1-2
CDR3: CASSTGGLGYGYTF
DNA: TGTGCCAGTTCCACAGGGGGCCTAGGGTATGGCTACACCTTC

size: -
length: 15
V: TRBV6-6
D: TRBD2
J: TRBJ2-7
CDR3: CASSYLVAGGYEQYF
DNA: TGTGCCAGCAGTTACTTAGTCGCGGGGGGCTACGAGCAGTACTTC

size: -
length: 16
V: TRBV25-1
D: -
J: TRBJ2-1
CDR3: CASSALRGGDYNEQFF
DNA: TGTGCCAGCAGTGCTCTTCGGGGCGGGGACTACAATGAGCAGTTCTTC

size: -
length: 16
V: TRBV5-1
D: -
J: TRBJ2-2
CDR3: CASSPTAGQHTGELFF
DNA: TGCGCCAGCAGCCCCACAGCTGGGCAGCACACCGGGGAGCTGTTTTTT

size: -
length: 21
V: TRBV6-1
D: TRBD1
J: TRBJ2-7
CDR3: CASSERMGRGQGALKSYEQYF
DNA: TGTGCCAGCAGTGAAAGGATGGGTCGGGGACAGGGGGCGCTGAAAAGCTACGAGCAGTACTTC

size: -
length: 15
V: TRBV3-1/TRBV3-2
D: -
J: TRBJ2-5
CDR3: CASSQDHGGEETQYF
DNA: TGTGCCAGCAGCCAAGATCATGGGGGCGAAGAGACCCAGTACTTC

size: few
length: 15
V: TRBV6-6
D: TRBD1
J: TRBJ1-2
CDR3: CASSPRTGNYYGYTF
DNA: TGTGCCAGCAGCCCCCGGACAGGAAATTACTATGGCTACACCTTC

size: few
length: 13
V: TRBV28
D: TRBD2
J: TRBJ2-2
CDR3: CASGGGITGELFF
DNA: TGTGCCAGCGGGGGAGGGATCACCGGGGAGCTGTTTTTT